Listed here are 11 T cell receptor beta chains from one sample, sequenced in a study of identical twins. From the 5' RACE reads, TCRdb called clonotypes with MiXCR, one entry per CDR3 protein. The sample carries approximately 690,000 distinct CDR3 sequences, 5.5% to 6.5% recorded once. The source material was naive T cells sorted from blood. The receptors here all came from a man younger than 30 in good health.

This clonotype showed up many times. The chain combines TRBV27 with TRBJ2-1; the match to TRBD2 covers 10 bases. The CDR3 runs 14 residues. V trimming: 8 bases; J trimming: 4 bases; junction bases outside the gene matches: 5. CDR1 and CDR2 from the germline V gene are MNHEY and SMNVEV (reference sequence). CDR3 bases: TGTGCCAGCGCCTGGACTAGCGGATACAATGAGCAGTTCTTC. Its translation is CASAWTSGYNEQFF.

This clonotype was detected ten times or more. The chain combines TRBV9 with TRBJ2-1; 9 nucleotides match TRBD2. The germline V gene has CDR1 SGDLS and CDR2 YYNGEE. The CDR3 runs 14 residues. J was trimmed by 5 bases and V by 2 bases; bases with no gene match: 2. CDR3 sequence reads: CASSVSGRDNEQFF. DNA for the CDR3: TGTGCCAGCAGCGTTAGCGGGAGAGACAATGAGCAGTTCTTC.

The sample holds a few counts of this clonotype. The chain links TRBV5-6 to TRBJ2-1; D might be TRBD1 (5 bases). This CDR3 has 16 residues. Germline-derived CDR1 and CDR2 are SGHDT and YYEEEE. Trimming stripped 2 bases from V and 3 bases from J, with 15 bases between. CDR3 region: CASSLTGRDHYNEQFF. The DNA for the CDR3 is TGTGCCAGCAGCTTAACGGGCAGGGATCACTACAATGAGCAGTTCTTC.

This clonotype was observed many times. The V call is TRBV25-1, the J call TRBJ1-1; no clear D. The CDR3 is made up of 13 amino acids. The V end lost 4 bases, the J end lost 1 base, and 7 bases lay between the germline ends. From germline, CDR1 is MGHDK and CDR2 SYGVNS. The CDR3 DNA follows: TGTGCCAGCAGTGTTATCGGGAACACTGAAGCTTTCTTT. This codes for CASSVIGNTEAFF.

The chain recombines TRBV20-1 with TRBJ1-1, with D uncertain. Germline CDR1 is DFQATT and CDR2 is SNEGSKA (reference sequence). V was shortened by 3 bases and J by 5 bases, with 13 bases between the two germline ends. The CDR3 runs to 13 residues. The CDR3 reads CSASSQLGTEAFF. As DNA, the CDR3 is TGCAGTGCTAGCTCTCAGTTGGGGACTGAAGCTTTCTTT.

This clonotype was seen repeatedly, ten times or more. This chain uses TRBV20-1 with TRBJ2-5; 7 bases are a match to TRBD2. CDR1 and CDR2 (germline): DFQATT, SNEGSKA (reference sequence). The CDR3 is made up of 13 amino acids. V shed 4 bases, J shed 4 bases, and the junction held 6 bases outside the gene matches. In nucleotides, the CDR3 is TGCAGTGCTAAGCGGACTAGTTTAGAGACCCAGTACTTC. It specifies CSAKRTSLETQYF.

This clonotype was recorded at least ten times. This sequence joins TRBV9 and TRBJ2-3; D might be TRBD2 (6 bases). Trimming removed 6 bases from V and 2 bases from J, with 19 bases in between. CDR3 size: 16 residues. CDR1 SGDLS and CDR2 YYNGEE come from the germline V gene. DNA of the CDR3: TGTGCCAGCACCGGATTCCGGGACTCCCCCACAGATACGCAGTATTTT. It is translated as CASTGFRDSPTDTQYF.

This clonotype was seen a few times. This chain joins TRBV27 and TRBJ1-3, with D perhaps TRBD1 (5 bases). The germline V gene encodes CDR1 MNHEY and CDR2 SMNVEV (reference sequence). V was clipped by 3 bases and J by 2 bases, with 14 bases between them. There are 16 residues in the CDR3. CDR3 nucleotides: TGTGCCAGCAGTTTGGGGCCGCCGTCCCCTGGAAACACCATATATTTT. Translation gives CASSLGPPSPGNTIYF.

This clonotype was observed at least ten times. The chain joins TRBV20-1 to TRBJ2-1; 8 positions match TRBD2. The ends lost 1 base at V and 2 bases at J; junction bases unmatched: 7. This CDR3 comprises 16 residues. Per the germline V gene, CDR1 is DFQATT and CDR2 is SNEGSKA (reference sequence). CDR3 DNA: TGCAGTGCTAGAGGGTCGGCGGGAGGCCCCTACAATGAGCAGTTCTTC. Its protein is CSARGSAGGPYNEQFF.

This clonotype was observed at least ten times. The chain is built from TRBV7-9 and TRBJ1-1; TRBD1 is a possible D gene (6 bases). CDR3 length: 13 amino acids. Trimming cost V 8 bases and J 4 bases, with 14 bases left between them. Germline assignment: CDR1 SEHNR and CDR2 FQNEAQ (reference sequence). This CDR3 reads CASYGGLGTEAFF. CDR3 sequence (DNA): TGTGCCAGCTATGGGGGGCTCGGCACTGAAGCTTTCTTT.

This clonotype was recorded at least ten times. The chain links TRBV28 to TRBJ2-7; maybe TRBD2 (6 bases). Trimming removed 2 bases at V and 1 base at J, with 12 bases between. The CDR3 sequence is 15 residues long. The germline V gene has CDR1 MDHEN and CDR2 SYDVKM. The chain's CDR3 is CASSLSAGISYEQYF. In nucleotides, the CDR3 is TGTGCCAGCAGTTTAAGCGCGGGGATTTCCTACGAGCAGTACTTC.